Listed here are 2 T cell receptor beta chains from one sample, sequenced in a study of quantifying T cell responses using KT2 cells. At the level of the study: Reverse transcription used primers in the TCR alpha and beta constant regions.

A single-stranded UMI oligo with SP2 sequence was ligated to cDNA 3' ends. The first PCR ran 4 to 5 cycles with an equimolar RC1.1 and RC1.2 beta primer mix. TCRdb independently ran MiXCR on the UMI-ligation and nested PCR reads; one entry per CDR3 protein. The sample includes some 48,000 distinct CDR3 sequences, around a tenth seen only once; the top ten take less than 11%. The sequencing sample was made of PBMCs spiked with cells of the T cell clone KT2. The origin of the receptors is a human donor.

This clonotype was seen at least ten times. V usage is TRBV9 and J usage is TRBJ2-7; 7 nucleotides align to TRBD1. J gave up 1 base and V 3 bases, and 4 bases lay outside the gene matches. This CDR3 contains 14 residues. Looked up from germline, CDR1 is SGDLS and CDR2 is YYNGEE. Here the CDR3 DNA reads TGTGCCAGCAGCGGGAGACAGGGATCCTACGAGCAGTACTTC. This gives the protein CASSGRQGSYEQYF. The full variable domain, with the rest looked up from reference TRBV9 and TRBJ2-7, is DSGVTQTPKHLITATGQRVTLRCSPRSGDLSVYWYQQSLDQGLQFLIQYYNGEERAKGNILERFSAQQFPDLHSELNLSSLELGDSALYFCASSGRQGSYEQYFGPGTRLTVT.

This clonotype has just a few counts. V is TRBV7-2 and J is TRBJ1-1; D gene unclear. CDR3 length: 14 residues. V dropped 4 bases and J dropped 1 base, with 10 bases sitting between them. CDR1 is SGHTA and CDR2 is FQGNSA in the germline V gene. CDR3 coding DNA: TGTGCCAGCAGCTCGTATCAGTGGAACACTGAAGCTTTCTTT. This sequence encodes CASSSYQWNTEAFF.